The rows below give T cell receptor beta chains drawn from one sample of a study of technical replicates of blood from a handful of donors. The method was immunoSEQ multiplex PCR; TCRdb's version includes in-frame clones alone and lacks a portion of them. The table lists 80,000 to 95,000 clones, around 94% of them singletons. Sequenced sample: T cells isolated from PBMCs. The receptors come from a human donor in good health. Each CDR3 is given with its conserved first and last residue. D genes are given only for firm matches. The listing skips clone size in some rows; elsewhere it reads once, few, many or a size class.

- TRBJ1-2 - TRBV10-1 CASRGTGTRAYGYTF TGCGCCAGCAGGGGCACAGGGACGCGGGCCTATGGCTACACCTTC
- TRBJ2-2 - TRBV5-1 CASRITGNTGELFF TGCGCCAGCCGAATTACAGGGAACACCGGGGAGCTGTTTTTT
- TRBJ1-2 - TRBV11-2 CASSLQGYGYTF TGTGCCAGCAGCTTACAGGGCTATGGCTACACCTTC
- TRBJ2-7 TRBD1 TRBV13 CASSLIRTGAFRRYF TGTGCCAGCAGCCTGATACGGACAGGTGCGTTTCGGCGGTACTTC
- TRBJ2-3 TRBD2 TRBV7-9 CASSLVGSGRGDTQYF TGTGCCAGCAGCTTAGTCGGTAGCGGGAGGGGAGATACGCAGTATTTT
few TRBJ1-5 - TRBV27 CASSTGNQPQHF TGTGCCAGCAGCACAGGGAATCAGCCCCAGCATTTT
- TRBJ2-6 TRBD2 TRBV5-1 CASSQPHGGGAVFGANVLTF TGCGCCAGCAGCCAACCGCATGGCGGGGGGGCTGTGTTTGGGGCCAACGTCCTGACTTTC
- TRBJ1-2 - TRBV4-1 CASSQGVSGNYGYTF TGCGCCAGCAGCCAAGGAGTATCCGGGAACTATGGCTACACCTTC
- TRBJ2-7 TRBD1 TRBV27 CASSLLGTGGEEQYF TGTGCCAGCAGTTTATTAGGGACAGGGGGTGAAGAGCAGTACTTC
- TRBJ2-2 - TRBV29-1 CSVAGGTGELFF TGCAGCGTTGCCGGCGGCACCGGGGAGCTGTTTTTT
- TRBJ2-1 TRBD1 TRBV30 CASRGSYNEQFF TGTGCCTCCAGGGGGTCCTACAATGAGCAGTTCTTC
- TRBJ2-1 TRBD2 TRBV7-2 CASSSSGSRYYEQFF TGTGCCAGCAGCTCTAGCGGGAGCCGATATTATGAGCAGTTCTTC
- TRBJ1-2 TRBD1 TRBV14 CASSQRWILGTDYGYTF TGTGCCAGCAGCCAAAGGTGGATACTCGGGACAGATTATGGCTACACCTTC
- TRBJ2-7 TRBD1 TRBV7-2 CASSYDRGGYEQYF TGTGCCAGCAGCTATGACAGGGGGGGGTACGAGCAGTACTTC
- TRBJ1-2 - TRBV5-8 CASSLVRGGHGYTF TGTGCCAGCAGCTTGGTTAGGGGCGGACATGGCTACACCTTC
- TRBJ1-4 TRBD1 TRBV7-9 CASSQQGLGQGATNEKLFF TGTGCCAGCAGCCAGCAGGGATTGGGACAGGGGGCAACTAATGAAAAACTGTTTTTT
- TRBJ1-3 - TRBV6-6 CASSPRGNTIYF TGTGCCAGCAGTCCTAGGGGAAACACCATATATTTT
- TRBJ1-2 - TRBV6-4 CASSPDLQALYSGYTF TGTGCCAGCAGTCCAGACCTACAGGCGTTATACAGCGGCTACACCTTC
- TRBJ2-1 TRBD2 TRBV27 CASSLWAGGNEQFF TGTGCCAGCAGTTTATGGGCGGGGGGGAATGAGCAGTTCTTC
- TRBJ2-1 TRBD2 TRBV5-6 CATRGGRYNEQFF TGTGCCACCCGGGGAGGGAGGTACAATGAGCAGTTCTTC
- TRBJ2-3 TRBD2 TRBV9 CASSVGPMTSDLKDTQYF TGTGCCAGCAGCGTAGGCCCCATGACTAGCGATCTGAAAGATACGCAGTATTTT
- TRBJ1-5 TRBD1 TRBV9 CASSDGTGNQPQHF TGTGCCAGCAGCGACGGGACAGGGAATCAGCCCCAGCATTTT
once TRBJ2-7 TRBD1 TRBV6-1 CASREGQGASYEQYF TGTGCCAGCAGGGAGGGACAGGGGGCCTCCTACGAGCAGTACTTC
- TRBJ2-1 TRBD2 TRBV19 CASRTSGTSLSSYNEQFF TGTGCCAGCCGGACTAGCGGGACATCCTTGAGCTCCTACAATGAGCAGTTCTTC
once TRBJ1-5 TRBD1 TRBV19 CASSMGTGPTGQPQHF TGTGCCAGTAGTATGGGGACAGGGCCGACAGGTCAGCCCCAGCATTTT
- TRBJ2-2 TRBD2 TRBV9 CASSETSGGVGGELFF TGTGCCAGCAGCGAGACTAGCGGGGGGGTAGGCGGGGAGCTGTTTTTT
once TRBJ2-1 TRBD2 TRBV29-1 CSVSRLAGQNEQFF TGCAGCGTCTCTAGACTAGCGGGACAGAATGAGCAGTTCTTC
- TRBJ1-2 TRBD1 TRBV6-1 CAILTTGRYYGYTF TGTGCCATTCTGACGACAGGGCGATACTATGGCTACACCTTC
- TRBJ2-4 - TRBV2 CASRRLIAKNIQYF TGTGCCAGCAGGCGCCTCATAGCCAAAAACATTCAGTACTTC
- TRBJ2-3 TRBD2 TRBV18 CASSPPSGFTDTQYF TGTGCCAGCTCACCCCCTAGCGGATTCACAGATACGCAGTATTTT
- TRBJ2-1 TRBD1 TRBV9 CASSVAGTGGHNNEQFF TGTGCCAGCAGCGTAGCAGGGACAGGGGGCCATAACAATGAGCAGTTCTTC
few TRBJ1-2 TRBD1 TRBV19 CASRPYRDSDGYTF TGTGCCAGTAGACCATACCGGGACAGCGATGGCTACACCTTC
- TRBJ2-1 - TRBV29-1 CSVQNKYNEQFF TGCAGCGTTCAGAACAAATACAATGAGCAGTTCTTC
- TRBJ2-5 TRBD2 TRBV5-1 CASSFIGTREETQYF TGCGCCAGCAGCTTTATCGGGACTAGAGAAGAGACCCAGTACTTC
- TRBJ1-6 TRBD1 TRBV7-3 CARRDRADSPLHF TGTGCCAGAAGGGACAGGGCTGATTCACCCCTCCACTTT
- TRBJ2-1 TRBD2 TRBV9 CASSPWVAGEREQFF TGTGCCAGCAGCCCCTGGGTAGCGGGGGAAAGGGAGCAGTTCTTC
- TRBJ2-1 TRBD1 TRBV5-1 CASSLDRTEWNEQFF TGCGCCAGCAGCCTGGACAGGACGGAATGGAATGAGCAGTTCTTC
- TRBJ2-3 - TRBV5-1 CASSPGGTDTQYF TGCGCCAGCAGCCCGGGGGGCACAGATACGCAGTATTTT
- TRBJ2-1 - TRBV4-1 CASSPSGDEQFF TGCGCCAGCAGCCCAAGCGGTGATGAGCAGTTCTTC
- TRBJ1-2 TRBD1 TRBV29-1 CSVGQTTNYGYTF TGCAGCGTGGGACAGACAACCAACTATGGCTACACCTTC
- TRBJ1-3 - TRBV6-5 CASSYGGVKGNTIYF TGTGCCAGCAGTTACGGCGGGGTAAAGGGAAACACCATATATTTT
once TRBJ2-1 TRBD2 TRBV27 CASSLGLAPAEQFF TGTGCCAGCAGTCTAGGACTAGCGCCCGCGGAGCAGTTCTTC
- TRBJ2-7 TRBD1 TRBV2 CASSGQAPGIIAYEQYF TGTGCCAGCAGCGGACAGGCTCCAGGGATAATTGCCTACGAGCAGTACTTC
- TRBJ1-2 TRBD1 TRBV7-3 CASSPIRGLDGYTF TGTGCCAGCAGCCCCATCAGGGGGCTAGATGGCTACACCTTC
- TRBJ1-3 - TRBV6-5 CASSRMGEAGNTIYF TGTGCCAGCAGTAGAATGGGGGAGGCTGGAAACACCATATATTTT
- TRBJ2-7 TRBD2 TRBV19 CASSMSPAGYEQYF TGTGCCAGTAGTATGAGCCCAGCGGGGTACGAGCAGTACTTC
few TRBJ1-4 - TRBV28 CASSYREKLFF TGTGCCAGCAGTTACAGGGAAAAACTGTTTTTT
- TRBJ2-1 - TRBV7-6 CASSGRGNNEQFF TGTGCCAGCAGCGGTCGGGGGAACAATGAGCAGTTCTTC
- TRBJ2-2 - TRBV2 CAQGGTGELFF TGTGCCCAAGGGGGAACCGGGGAGCTGTTTTTT
- TRBJ2-1 - TRBV29-1 CSVDPGGNEQFF TGCAGCGTTGACCCCGGAGGCAATGAGCAGTTCTTC
- TRBJ1-1 TRBD1 TRBV27 CASSLSAGTGAMNTEAFF TGTGCCAGCAGTTTATCAGCTGGGACAGGGGCAATGAACACTGAAGCTTTCTTT
- TRBJ2-5 - TRBV6-5 CASSAVGVGGETQYF TGTGCCAGCAGTGCGGTAGGGGTGGGTGGGGAGACCCAGTACTTC
- TRBJ2-5 - TRBV5-1 CASSLFGEETQYF TGCGCCAGCAGCTTGTTCGGGGAAGAGACCCAGTACTTC
- TRBJ2-3 - TRBV4-1 CASSQNPRGRRTDTQYF TGCGCCAGCAGCCAAAACCCCAGGGGAAGGAGAACAGATACGCAGTATTTT
- TRBJ2-1 TRBD2 TRBV5-6 CASSPPTSGGPSYNEQFF TGTGCCAGCAGCCCCCCGACTAGCGGGGGGCCCTCCTACAATGAGCAGTTCTTC
- TRBJ1-2 TRBD1 TRBV19 CAILQGALDYGYTF TGTGCCATCCTACAGGGGGCCCTAGACTATGGCTACACCTTC
- TRBJ1-6 TRBD1 TRBV13 CASSLVGTGTSPLHF TGTGCCAGCAGCTTAGTCGGGACAGGGACTTCACCCCTCCACTTT
- TRBJ2-2 - TRBV27 CASSFPGLRGNTGELFF TGTGCCAGCAGTTTCCCGGGACTCCGAGGGAACACCGGGGAGCTGTTTTTT
- TRBJ2-6 - TRBV9 CASSVQGSSGAGANVLTF TGTGCCAGCAGCGTACAGGGTTCCTCGGGCGCTGGGGCCAACGTCCTGACTTTC